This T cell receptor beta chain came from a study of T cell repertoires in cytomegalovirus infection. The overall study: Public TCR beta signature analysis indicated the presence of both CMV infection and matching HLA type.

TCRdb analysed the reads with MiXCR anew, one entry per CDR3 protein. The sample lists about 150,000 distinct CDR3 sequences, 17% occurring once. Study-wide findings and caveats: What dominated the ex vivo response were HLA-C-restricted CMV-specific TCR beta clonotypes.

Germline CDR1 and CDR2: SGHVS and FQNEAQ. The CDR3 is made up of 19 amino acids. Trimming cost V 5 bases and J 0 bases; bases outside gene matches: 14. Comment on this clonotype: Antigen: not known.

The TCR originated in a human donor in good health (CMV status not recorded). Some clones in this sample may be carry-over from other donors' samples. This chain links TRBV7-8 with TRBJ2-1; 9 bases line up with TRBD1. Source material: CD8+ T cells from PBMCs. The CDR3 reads CASSPSLLQGASSYNEQFF. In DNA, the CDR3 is TGTGCCAGCAGCCCTAGCCTCCTACAGGGGGCGAGCTCCTACAATGAGCAGTTCTTC.